This TCR beta chain was captured by sequencing in a study of blood T cell repertoires in COVID-19. The germline CDR1 and CDR2 sequences are MDHEN and SYDVKM. Trimming removed 5 bases at V and 7 bases at J, with 9 bases between. This CDR3 is 12 amino acids long. Repertoires were generated with immunoSEQ multiplex PCR, while TCRdb's copy carries only in-frame clones and drops some. Among a few hundred thousand clones listed, 87% were seen once. The sequencing sample was made of PBMCs or T cells enriched from blood (not recorded which). The chain recombines TRBV28 with TRBJ1-5, with D possibly TRBD1 on 6 matching bases. The TCR comes from a man aged 35 to 55 in a cohort exposed to, infected with or recovered from COVID-19 (not recorded which). As DNA, the CDR3 is TGTGCCAGCAGTCCGGGGGGCCAGCCCCAGCATTTT. Its translation is CASSPGGQPQHF.